This TCR beta chain emerged from a study of blood T cell repertoires in COVID-19. The overall study: In each case, the material was cDNA or gDNA derived from T cells, B-cell-depleted T cells, or PBMCs.

In the authors' workflow: Reference gene primers were amplified, and this amplification served to estimate nucleated cell counts. Assay used: immunoSEQ multiplex PCR; TCRdb lists only in-frame clones, some missing. The V and J calls and clone size are taken from that table; D and trimming were inferred from the DNA. Of some 300,000 clones listed, more than 75% were seen once; the top ten hold 1% to 1.5%. V was shortened by 5 bases and J by 7 bases, with 14 bases between the two germline ends. The V gene's germline CDR1 is GTSNPN and CDR2 SVGIG (reference sequence). The CDR3 has 12 amino acids. The sample was peripheral blood. The receptor was derived from a man between 65 and 79 years old with acute or convalescent COVID-19. The chain has TRBV30 and TRBJ1-1; D not resolved. CDR3: CAWRYMAREAFF. DNA of the CDR3: TGTGCCTGGCGATACATGGCCCGTGAAGCTTTCTTT.